Included here is one T cell receptor (beta chain) sequence, with context. These data originate in a study of blood T cell repertoires in COVID-19. The wider study: There were acute and convalescent COVID-19 samples, and they came from the United States, Italy and Spain. Sample material is recorded as cDNA or gDNA derived from T cells, B-cell-depleted T cells, or PBMCs.

Germline lookup yields CDR1 LNHDA and CDR2 SQIVND (reference sequence). Trimming took 11 bases from V and 0 from J, leaving 19 bases between them. The CDR3 is 15 residues long. The table came from immunoSEQ multiplex PCR; TCRdb's copy has only in-frame clones and leaves some out. The table has some 250,000 clones, about 80% seen once. The receptor was isolated from an elderly woman with acute or convalescent COVID-19. This sequence joins TRBV19 and TRBJ2-5, with TRBD1 as a possible D gene (6 bases). The sample comprised peripheral blood. CDR3 nucleotide sequence: TGTGCCTCCCAAGGTCGGGACACCAACCAAGAGACCCAGTACTTC. It specifies CASQGRDTNQETQYF.